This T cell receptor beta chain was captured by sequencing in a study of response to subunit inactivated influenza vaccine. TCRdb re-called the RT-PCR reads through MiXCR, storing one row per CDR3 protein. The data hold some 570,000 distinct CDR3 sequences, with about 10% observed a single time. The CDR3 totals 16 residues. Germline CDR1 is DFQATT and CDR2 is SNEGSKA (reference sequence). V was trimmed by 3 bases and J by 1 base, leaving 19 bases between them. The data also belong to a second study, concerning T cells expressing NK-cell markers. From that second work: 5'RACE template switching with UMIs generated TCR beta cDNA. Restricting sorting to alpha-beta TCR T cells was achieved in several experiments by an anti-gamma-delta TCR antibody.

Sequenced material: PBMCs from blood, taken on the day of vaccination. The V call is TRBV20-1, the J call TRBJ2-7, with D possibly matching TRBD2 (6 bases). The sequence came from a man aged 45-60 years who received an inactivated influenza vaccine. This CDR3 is CSASSNRGDPSYEQYF. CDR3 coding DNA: TGCAGTGCTAGTTCCAACCGCGGGGACCCTTCCTACGAGCAGTACTTC.